This passage covers 18 T cell receptor beta chains from one sample sequenced in a study of metastatic and nonmetastatic thyroid tumors. Ahead of thyroid surgery, no patient had received treatment of any kind. TCRdb re-analyzed the PCR reads using MiXCR. The data hold 89,000 or so clones, with around 9.1% observed a single time. Sequencing used blood. Source of these receptors: a female donor with papillary thyroid cancer or a benign thyroid nodule (not recorded which). Some clones in this sample may be carry-over from other donors' samples.

This clone was counted between two and nine times. The chain recombines TRBV7-8 with TRBJ1-1; the match to TRBD1 covers 8 bases. Trimming cost V 5 bases and J 3 bases; bases outside gene matches: 8. Germline V gene data show CDR1 as SGHVS and CDR2 as FQNEAQ. The CDR3 spans 15 residues. The CDR3 loop is CASSPRQGKDTEAFF. The DNA for the CDR3 is TGTGCCAGCAGCCCCAGACAGGGGAAAGACACTGAAGCTTTCTTT.

This clone was observed at least ten times. The V gene is TRBV2, the J gene TRBJ2-6, with TRBD1 as a possible D gene (6 bases). The germline gives CDR1 SNHLY, CDR2 FYNNEI. This CDR3 is built from 16 residues. The germline V and J ends were trimmed by 1 base and 2 bases, with 9 bases remaining between them. CDR3 coding DNA: TGTGCCAGCAGTGAAGACAGGGTGGCTGGGGCCAACGTCCTGACTTTC. Protein: CASSEDRVAGANVLTF.

This clone was counted ten times or more. The V call is TRBV6-1, the J call TRBJ2-2; D is uncertain. The CDR3 length is 13 residues. CDR1 and CDR2 (germline): MNHNS, SASEGT. V was shortened by 6 bases and J by 3 bases, with 8 bases between the two germline ends. In DNA form, the CDR3 reads TGTGCCAGCAGCTCCGACTACACCGGGGAGCTGTTTTTT. Amino acids: CASSSDYTGELFF.

This clone was found many times. V usage is TRBV2 and J usage is TRBJ1-1; weak D call: TRBD1 (5 bases). Germline V gene data show CDR1 as SNHLY and CDR2 as FYNNEI. The CDR3 spans 13 residues. Trimming left V 7 bases short and J 2 bases short, with 11 bases between. DNA for the CDR3: TGTGCCAGCACGGGGGAGTTTAACACTGAAGCTTTCTTT. This sequence encodes CASTGEFNTEAFF.

There are many counts of this clone. V gene TRBV5-8 combines with J gene TRBJ2-7; possible D gene TRBD1, 6 bases. Germline V lookup: CDR1 SGHTS, CDR2 YDEGEE. Deletions cut 0 bases from V and 0 bases from J, with 10 bases between. This CDR3 comprises 15 residues. The CDR3 region has the DNA TGTGCCAGCAGCTTGGGGCAGGGGCTCTCCTACGAGCAGTACTTC. This gives the protein CASSLGQGLSYEQYF.

A remark on this clone: A much larger clone differs by one base, so this may be a read error. No conserved phenylalanine or tryptophan ends this CDR3, so it is likely a read error. CDR3 in amino acids: CASSPSVASTDTQYS. CDR3 DNA: TGTGCCAGCAGCCCCTCAGTGGCGAGCACAGATACGCAGTATTCT. V and J are TRBV3-1 and TRBJ2-3; D ambiguous. The CDR3 sequence is 15 residues long. Germline CDR1 LGHDT, CDR2 YNNKEL (reference sequence). The ends were cut back, 4 bases at V and 0 bases at J, with 11 bases in the middle.

This clone was counted many times. The chain recombines TRBV5-1 with TRBJ1-4; perhaps TRBD1 as D (5 bases). CDR1 and CDR2 (germline): SGHRS, YFSETQ. V dropped 6 bases and J dropped 7 bases, with 13 bases sitting between them. The CDR3 is made up of 13 amino acids. The CDR3: CASKTESGEKLFF. CDR3 sequence (DNA): TGCGCCAGCAAGACAGAATCGGGTGAAAAACTGTTTTTT.

The table lists this clone with many counts. The CDR3 loop is CASSTPGLASDTQYF. The CDR3 DNA is TGTGCCAGCTCCACCCCGGGACTAGCTTCAGATACGCAGTATTTT. The gene calls are TRBV18 and TRBJ2-3; TRBD2 aligns across 9 bases. The CDR3 consists of 15 residues. The germline gives CDR1 KGHSH, CDR2 LQKENI. V lost 6 bases to trimming and J lost 4 bases; unmatched junction nucleotides: 8.

This clone was seen at least ten times. This rearrangement joins TRBV12-3 or TRBV12-4 to TRBJ2-2; 7 bases match TRBD2. V lost 5 bases, J lost 0 bases, and 3 bases stayed unmatched. The CDR3 runs to 15 residues. CDR3 protein: CASSLGLANTGELFF. CDR3 nucleotides: TGTGCCAGCAGTCTCGGACTAGCGAACACCGGGGAGCTGTTTTTT.

The sample holds many counts of this clone. V usage is TRBV24-1 and J usage is TRBJ1-5; possibly TRBD1 for D (5 bases). The CDR3 spans 15 residues. Germline V gene sequence: CDR1 KGHDR, CDR2 SFDVKD. Trimming cost V 0 bases and J 11 bases, with 16 bases left between them. The CDR3 DNA follows: TGTGCCACCAGTGATTTGAAGGACGGAGGGGTGGCCCAGCATTTT. Translated, it gives CATSDLKDGGVAQHF.

This clone showed up just a few times. The genes are TRBV6-1 and TRBJ1-1; possible D gene TRBD1, 5 bases. Between the trimmed V and J ends, which lost 4 bases and 4 bases, there was a span of 13 bases. The CDR3 covers 14 residues. Germline values: CDR1 MNHNS, CDR2 SASEGT. CDR3 nucleotide sequence: TGTGCCAGCAGTGCTGACAGTTGGGCCACTGAAGCTTTCTTT. Its protein product is CASSADSWATEAFF.

This clone was detected only a few times. V is TRBV11-2 and J is TRBJ2-5; 9 bases fit TRBD1. The germline gives CDR1 SGHAT, CDR2 FQNNGV. The CDR3 covers 17 residues. J gave up 2 bases and V 1 base, and 8 bases lay outside the gene matches. CDR3 sequence: CASSLGGQGIRQETQYF. The CDR3 DNA is TGTGCCAGCAGCTTAGGTGGACAGGGGATACGTCAAGAGACCCAGTACTTC.

This clone was seen many times. This rearrangement joins TRBV2 to TRBJ1-1; maybe TRBD1 (5 bases). The ends were cut back, 9 bases at V and 4 bases at J, with 18 bases in the middle. Looked up from germline, CDR1 is SNHLY and CDR2 is FYNNEI. The CDR3 is 14 amino acids. The CDR3 here is CARRDASGVTEAFF. The DNA of the CDR3 is TGTGCCAGAAGGGACGCCTCCGGGGTCACTGAAGCTTTCTTT.

This clone was detected many times. The chain recombines TRBV6-6 with TRBJ2-4; TRBD2 aligns across 9 bases. J gave up 3 bases and V 2 bases, and 5 bases lay outside the gene matches. There are 16 residues in the CDR3. Germline V CDR1 and CDR2: MNHNY, SVGAGI (reference sequence). The CDR3 DNA reads TGTGCCAGCAGTTACGCGGGGGGGCTTGACAAAAACATTCAGTACTTC. Translation gives CASSYAGGLDKNIQYF.

This clone was observed at least ten times. The chain joins TRBV3-1 to TRBJ1-1; a weak D match, TRBD1 (6 bases). Germline CDR1 is LGHDT and CDR2 is YNNKEL (reference sequence). This CDR3 is built from 13 residues. V was shortened by 6 bases and J by 5 bases, with 13 bases between the two germline ends. As DNA, the CDR3 is TGTGCCAGCAGACCCAGGGGTTCAACTGAAGCTTTCTTT. This sequence encodes CASRPRGSTEAFF.

The V gene is TRBV6-2 or TRBV6-3, the J gene TRBJ1-2, with D hard to call. CDR1 is MNHEY, CDR2 SVGEGT, per germline. The CDR3 contains 16 residues. V dropped 6 bases and J dropped 0 bases, with 17 bases sitting between them. CDR3 DNA sequence: TGTGCCAGCAGACAAGTAGCGAGGACCCCTAACTATGGCTACACCTTC. This translates into CASRQVARTPNYGYTF.

The V call is TRBV30, the J call TRBJ2-7; D gene ambiguous. In germline, CDR1 is GTSNPN, CDR2 SVGIG (reference sequence). V lost 5 bases to trimming and J lost 9 bases, with 11 bases between them. The CDR3 spans 10 residues. CDR3 bases: TGTGCCTGGGGGTCTGGCCGGCAGTACTTC. Translation: CAWGSGRQYF.

This clone was found many times. The junction and the germline gene differ at one end; a read error may be behind it. The rearrangement links TRBV6-1 to TRBJ2-3; D remains ambiguous. Germline lookup yields CDR1 MNHNS and CDR2 SASEGT. This CDR3 is built from 13 residues. The CDR3 DNA follows: TGTGCCAGCAGTAAAGCGTCGGAAGATACGCAGTATTTT. Encoded protein: CASSKASEDTQYF.